This T cell receptor beta chain comes out of a study of cytomegalovirus exposure and HLA in healthy donors. Study-level points and caveats: A link between a missense DCLRE1C variant and TCR beta V- and J-gene trimming emerged from a later analysis. In an earlier analysis, in some 600 donors, most V segments appeared productive either ~87% or ~30% of the time.

PCR involved 60 Vbeta and 13 Jbeta primers. Only in-frame clones appear in the TCRdb table, and some are missing; sequencing was by immunoSEQ multiplex PCR. The table lists 200,000 to 250,000 clones, 82% of them singletons. Germline values: CDR1 MNHEY, CDR2 SMNVEV (reference sequence). Deletions cut 4 bases from V and 1 base from J, with 8 bases between. This CDR3 is 14 amino acids long. Turning to this clone: Its antigen is as yet unknown.

J is TRBJ1-5 and V is TRBV27, with D possibly matching TRBD1 (6 bases). This TCR came from a woman aged 40 to 49 in good health and CMV-seronegative. The sequencing input was PBMCs. The CDR3 nucleotides are TGTGCCAGCAGTTACCAGGGGAGCAATCAGCCCCAGCATTTT. Amino acid sequence: CASSYQGSNQPQHF.